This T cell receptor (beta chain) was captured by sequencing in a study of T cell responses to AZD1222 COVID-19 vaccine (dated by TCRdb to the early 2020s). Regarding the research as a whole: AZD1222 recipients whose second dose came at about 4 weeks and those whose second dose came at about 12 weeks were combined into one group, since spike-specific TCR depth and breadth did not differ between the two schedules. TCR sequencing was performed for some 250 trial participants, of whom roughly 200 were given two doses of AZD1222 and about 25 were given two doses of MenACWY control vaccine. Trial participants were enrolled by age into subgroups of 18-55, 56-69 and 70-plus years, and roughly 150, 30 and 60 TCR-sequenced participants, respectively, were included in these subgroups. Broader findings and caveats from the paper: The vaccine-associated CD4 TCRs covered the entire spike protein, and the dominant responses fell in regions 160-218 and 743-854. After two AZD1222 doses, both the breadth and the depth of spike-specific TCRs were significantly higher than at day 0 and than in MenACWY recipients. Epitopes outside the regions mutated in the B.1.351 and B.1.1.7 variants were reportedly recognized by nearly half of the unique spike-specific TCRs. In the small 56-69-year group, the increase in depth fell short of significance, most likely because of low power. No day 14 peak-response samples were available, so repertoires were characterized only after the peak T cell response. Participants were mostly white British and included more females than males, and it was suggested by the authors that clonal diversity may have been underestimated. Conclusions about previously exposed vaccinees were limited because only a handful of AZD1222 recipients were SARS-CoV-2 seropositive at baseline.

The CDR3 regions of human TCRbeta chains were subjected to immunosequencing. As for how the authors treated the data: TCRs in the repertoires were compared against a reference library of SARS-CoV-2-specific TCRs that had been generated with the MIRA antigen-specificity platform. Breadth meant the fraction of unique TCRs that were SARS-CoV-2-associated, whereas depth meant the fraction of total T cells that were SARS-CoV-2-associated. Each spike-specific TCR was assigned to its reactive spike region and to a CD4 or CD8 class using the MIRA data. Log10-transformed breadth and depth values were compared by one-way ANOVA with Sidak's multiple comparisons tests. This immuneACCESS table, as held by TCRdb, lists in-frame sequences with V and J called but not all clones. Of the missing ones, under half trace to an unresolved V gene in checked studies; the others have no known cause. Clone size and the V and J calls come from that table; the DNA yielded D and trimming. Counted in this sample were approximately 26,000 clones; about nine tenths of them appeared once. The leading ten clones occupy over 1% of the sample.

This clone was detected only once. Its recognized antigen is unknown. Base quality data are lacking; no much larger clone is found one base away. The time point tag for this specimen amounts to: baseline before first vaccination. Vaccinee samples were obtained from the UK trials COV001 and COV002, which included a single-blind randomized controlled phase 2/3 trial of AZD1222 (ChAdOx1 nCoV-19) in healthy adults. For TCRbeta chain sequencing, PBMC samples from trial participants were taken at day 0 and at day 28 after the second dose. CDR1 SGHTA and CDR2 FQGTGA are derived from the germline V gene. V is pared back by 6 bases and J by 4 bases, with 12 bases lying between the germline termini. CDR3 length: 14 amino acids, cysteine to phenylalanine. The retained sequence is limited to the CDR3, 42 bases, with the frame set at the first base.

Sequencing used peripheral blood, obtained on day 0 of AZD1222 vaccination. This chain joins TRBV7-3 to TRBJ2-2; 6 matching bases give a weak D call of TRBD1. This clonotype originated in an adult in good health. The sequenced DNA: TGTGCCAGCAGGGTAGCCAGGGGCACCGGGGAGCTGTTTTTT. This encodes CASRVARGTGELFF. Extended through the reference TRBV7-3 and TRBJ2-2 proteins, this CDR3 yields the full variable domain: GAGVSQTPSNKVTEKGKYVELRCDPISGHTALYWYRQSLGQGPEFLIYFQGTGAADDSGLPNDRFFAVRPEGSVSTLKIQRTERGDSAVYLCASRVARGTGELFFGEGSRLTVL.